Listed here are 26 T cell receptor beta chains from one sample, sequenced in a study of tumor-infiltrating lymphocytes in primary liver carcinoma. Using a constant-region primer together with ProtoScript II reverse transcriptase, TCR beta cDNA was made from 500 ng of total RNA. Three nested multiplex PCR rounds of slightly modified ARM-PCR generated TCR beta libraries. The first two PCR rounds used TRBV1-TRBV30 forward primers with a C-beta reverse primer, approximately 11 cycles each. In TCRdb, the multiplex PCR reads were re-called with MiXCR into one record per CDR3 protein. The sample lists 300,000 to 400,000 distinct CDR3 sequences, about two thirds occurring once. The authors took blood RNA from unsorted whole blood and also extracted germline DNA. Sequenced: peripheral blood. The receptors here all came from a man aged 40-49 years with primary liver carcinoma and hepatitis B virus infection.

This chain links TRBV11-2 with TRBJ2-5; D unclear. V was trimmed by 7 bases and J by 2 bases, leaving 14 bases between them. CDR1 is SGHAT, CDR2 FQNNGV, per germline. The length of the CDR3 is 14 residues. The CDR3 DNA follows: TGTGCCAGCAAAGTCGACGGAATTCAAGAGACCCAGTACTTC. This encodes CASKVDGIQETQYF. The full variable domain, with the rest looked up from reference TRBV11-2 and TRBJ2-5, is EAGVAQSPRYKIIEKRQSVAFWCNPISGHATLYWYQQILGQGPKLLIQFQNNGVVDDSQLPKDRFSAERLKGVDSTLKIQPAKLEDSAVYLCASKVDGIQETQYFGPGTRLLVL.

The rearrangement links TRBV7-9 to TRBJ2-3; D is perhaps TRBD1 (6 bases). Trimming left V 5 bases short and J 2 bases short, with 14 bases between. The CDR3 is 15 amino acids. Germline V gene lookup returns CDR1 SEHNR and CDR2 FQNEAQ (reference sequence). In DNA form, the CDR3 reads TGTGCCAGCAGCCTGGGGGCCCTAGACACAGATACGCAGTATTTT. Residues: CASSLGALDTDTQYF.

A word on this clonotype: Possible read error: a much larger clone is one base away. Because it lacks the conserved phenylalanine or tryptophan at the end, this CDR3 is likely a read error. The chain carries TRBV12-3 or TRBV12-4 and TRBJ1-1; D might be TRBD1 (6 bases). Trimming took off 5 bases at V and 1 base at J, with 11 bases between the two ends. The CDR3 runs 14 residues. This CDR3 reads CASSRGGSNTEAFL. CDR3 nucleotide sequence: TGTGCCAGCAGTCGAGGGGGGTCGAACACTGAAGCTTTCCTT.

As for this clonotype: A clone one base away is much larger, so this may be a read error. CDR3 sequence: CASRQGDVTNEKLFF. CDR3 sequence (DNA): TGTGCCAGCAGACAAGGAGACGTAACTAATGAAAAACTGTTTTTT. The rearrangement uses TRBV4-2 and TRBJ1-4; D ambiguous. Germline assignment: CDR1 LGHNA and CDR2 YNFKEQ. This CDR3 is built from 15 residues.

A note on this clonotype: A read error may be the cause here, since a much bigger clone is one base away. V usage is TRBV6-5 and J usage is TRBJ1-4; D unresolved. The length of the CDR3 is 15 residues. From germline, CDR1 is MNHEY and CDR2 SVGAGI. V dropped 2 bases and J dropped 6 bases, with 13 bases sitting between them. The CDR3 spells CASSYTTAIHEKLFF. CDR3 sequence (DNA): TGTGCCAGCAGTTACACCACAGCAATTCATGAAAAACTGTTTTTT.

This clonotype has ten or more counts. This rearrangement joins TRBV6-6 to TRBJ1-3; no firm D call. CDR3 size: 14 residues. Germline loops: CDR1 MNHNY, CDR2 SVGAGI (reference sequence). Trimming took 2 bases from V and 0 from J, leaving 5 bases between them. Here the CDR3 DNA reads TGTGCCAGCAGTTACGGCAGCTCTGGAAACACCATATATTTT. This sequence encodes CASSYGSSGNTIYF.

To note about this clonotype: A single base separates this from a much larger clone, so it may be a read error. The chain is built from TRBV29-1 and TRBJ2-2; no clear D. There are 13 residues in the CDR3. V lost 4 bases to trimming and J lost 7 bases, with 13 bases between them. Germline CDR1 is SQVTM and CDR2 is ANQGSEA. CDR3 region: CSVGAARGGELFF. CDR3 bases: TGCAGCGTTGGGGCTGCACGAGGCGGGGAGCTGTTTTTT.

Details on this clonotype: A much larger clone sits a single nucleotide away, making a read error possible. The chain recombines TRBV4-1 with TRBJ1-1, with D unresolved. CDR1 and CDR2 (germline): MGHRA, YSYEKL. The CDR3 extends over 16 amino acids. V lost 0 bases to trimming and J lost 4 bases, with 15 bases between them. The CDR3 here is CASSQDRSSSSTEAFF. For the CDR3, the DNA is TGCGCCAGCAGCCAAGATAGGTCCAGCTCGAGCACTGAAGCTTTCTTT.

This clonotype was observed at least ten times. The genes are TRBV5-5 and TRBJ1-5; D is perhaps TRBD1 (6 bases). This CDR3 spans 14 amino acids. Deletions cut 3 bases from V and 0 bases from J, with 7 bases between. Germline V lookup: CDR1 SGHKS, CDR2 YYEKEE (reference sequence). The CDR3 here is CASSSGHSNQPQHF. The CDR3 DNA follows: TGTGCCAGCAGCTCGGGACATAGCAATCAGCCCCAGCATTTT.

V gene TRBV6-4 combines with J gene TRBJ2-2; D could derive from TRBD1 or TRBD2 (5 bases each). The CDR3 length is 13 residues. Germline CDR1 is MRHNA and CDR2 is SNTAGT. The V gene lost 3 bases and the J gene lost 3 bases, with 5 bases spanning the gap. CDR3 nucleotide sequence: TGTGCCAGCAGTGAGGGGGACACCGGGGAGCTGTTTTTT. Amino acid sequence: CASSEGDTGELFF.

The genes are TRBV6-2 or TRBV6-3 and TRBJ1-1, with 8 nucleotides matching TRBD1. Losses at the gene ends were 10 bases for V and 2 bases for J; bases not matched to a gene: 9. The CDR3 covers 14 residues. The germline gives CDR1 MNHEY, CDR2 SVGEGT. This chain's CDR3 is CANSPTGVNTEAFF. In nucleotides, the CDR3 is TGTGCCAACAGCCCGACAGGGGTAAACACTGAAGCTTTCTTT.

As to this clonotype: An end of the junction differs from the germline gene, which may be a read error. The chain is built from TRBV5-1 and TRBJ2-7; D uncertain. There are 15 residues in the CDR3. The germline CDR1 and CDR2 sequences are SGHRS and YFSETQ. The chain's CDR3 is CASSLFPGNSYKQYF. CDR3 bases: TGCGCCAGCAGCTTGTTTCCAGGAAACTCCTACAAGCAGTACTTC.

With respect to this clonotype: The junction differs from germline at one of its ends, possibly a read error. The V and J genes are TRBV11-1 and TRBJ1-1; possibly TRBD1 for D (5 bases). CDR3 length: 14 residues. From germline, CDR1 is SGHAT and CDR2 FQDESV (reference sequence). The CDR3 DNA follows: TGCGCCAGGAGCTTGGGGGAAGTCGGCACTGAAGCTTTCTTT. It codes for CARSLGEVGTEAFF.

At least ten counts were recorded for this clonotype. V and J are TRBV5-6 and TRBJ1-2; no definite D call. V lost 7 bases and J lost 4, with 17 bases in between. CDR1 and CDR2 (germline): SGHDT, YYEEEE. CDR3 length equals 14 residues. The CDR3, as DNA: TGTGCCAGCCTCCTCTGGACGCAACCCTATGGCTACACCTTC. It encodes CASLLWTQPYGYTF.

The CDR3, as DNA: TGTGCCAGCAGCCTCCGGACAGGGGGCATAGATACGCAGTATTTT. Translation gives CASSLRTGGIDTQYF. The V gene is TRBV6-2 or TRBV6-3, the J gene TRBJ2-3; 11 nucleotides align to TRBD1. The ends lost 6 bases at V and 5 bases at J; junction bases unmatched: 7. This CDR3 spans 15 amino acids. Germline V gene sequence: CDR1 MNHEY, CDR2 SVGEGT.

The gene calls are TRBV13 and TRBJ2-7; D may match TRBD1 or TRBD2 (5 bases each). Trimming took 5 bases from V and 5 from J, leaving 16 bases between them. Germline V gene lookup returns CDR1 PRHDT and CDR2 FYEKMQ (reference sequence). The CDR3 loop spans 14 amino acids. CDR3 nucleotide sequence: TGTGCCAGCAGCATGGAGCGAGGGGCCCACGAGCAGTACTTC. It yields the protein CASSMERGAHEQYF. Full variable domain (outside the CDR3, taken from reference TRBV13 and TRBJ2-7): AAGVIQSPRHLIKEKRETATLKCYPIPRHDTVYWYQQGPGQDPQFLISFYEKMQSDKGSIPDRFSAQQFSDYHSELNMSSLELGDSALYFCASSMERGAHEQYFGPGTRLTVT.

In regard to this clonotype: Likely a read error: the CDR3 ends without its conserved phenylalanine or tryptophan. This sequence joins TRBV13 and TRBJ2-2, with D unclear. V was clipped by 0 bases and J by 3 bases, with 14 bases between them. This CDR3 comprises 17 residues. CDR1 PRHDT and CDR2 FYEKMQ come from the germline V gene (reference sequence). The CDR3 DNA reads TGTGCCAGCAGCTTAGGTTACAGTTCAATTTACACCGGGGAGCTGTTTGTT. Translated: CASSLGYSSIYTGELFV.

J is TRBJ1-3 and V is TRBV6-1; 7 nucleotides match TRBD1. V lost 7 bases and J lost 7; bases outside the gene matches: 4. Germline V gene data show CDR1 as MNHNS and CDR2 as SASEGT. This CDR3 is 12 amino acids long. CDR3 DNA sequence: TGTGCCAGCAACGACAGGGTTAACACCATATATTTT. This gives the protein CASNDRVNTIYF.

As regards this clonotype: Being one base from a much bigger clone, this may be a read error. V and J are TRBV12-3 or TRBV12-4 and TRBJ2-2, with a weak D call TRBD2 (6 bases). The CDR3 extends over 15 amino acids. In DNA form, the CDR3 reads TGTGCCAGCAGGGATGCGGGACCGAACACCTGGGAGCTGTTTTTT. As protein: CASRDAGPNTWELFF.

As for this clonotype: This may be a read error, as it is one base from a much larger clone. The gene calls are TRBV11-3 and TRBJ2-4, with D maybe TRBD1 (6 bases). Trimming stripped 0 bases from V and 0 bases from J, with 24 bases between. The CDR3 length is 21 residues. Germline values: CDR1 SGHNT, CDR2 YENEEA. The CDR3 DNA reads TGTGCCAGCAGCTTAGATCTGGCGACAGGTACAGTCCCGGCAGCCAAAAACATTCAGTACTTC. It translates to CASSLDLATGTVPAAKNIQYF.

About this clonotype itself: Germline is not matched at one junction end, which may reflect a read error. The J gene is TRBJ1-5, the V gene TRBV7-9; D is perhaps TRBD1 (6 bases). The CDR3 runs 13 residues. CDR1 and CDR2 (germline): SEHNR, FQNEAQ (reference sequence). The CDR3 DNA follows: TGTACCAGCAGCCAGCAGGGGAATCAGCCCCAGCATTTT. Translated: CTSSQQGNQPQHF.

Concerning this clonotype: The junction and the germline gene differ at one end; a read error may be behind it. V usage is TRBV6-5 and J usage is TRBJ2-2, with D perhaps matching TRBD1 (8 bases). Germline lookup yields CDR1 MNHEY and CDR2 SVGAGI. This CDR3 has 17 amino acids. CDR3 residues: CASSHSTGAGGAGELFF. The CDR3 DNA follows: TGTGCCAGCAGTCACTCGACAGGGGCTGGGGGGGCCGGGGAACTGTTTTTT.

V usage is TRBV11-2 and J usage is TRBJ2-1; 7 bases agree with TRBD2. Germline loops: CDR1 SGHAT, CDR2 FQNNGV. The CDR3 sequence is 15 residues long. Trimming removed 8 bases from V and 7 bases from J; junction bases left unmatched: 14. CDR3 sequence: CASGPRGGRGNEQFF. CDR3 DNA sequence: TGTGCCAGCGGACCACGCGGGGGTCGGGGAAATGAGCAGTTCTTC.

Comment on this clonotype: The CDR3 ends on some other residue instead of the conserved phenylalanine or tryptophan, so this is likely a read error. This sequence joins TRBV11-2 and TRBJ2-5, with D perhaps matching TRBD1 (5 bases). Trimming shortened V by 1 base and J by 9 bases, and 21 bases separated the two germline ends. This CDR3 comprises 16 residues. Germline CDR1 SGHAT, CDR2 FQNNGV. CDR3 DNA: TGTGCCAGCAGCTTAGCCTTGGACAAGGATCCTCGGGCCCAGTACTCC. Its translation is CASSLALDKDPRAQYS.

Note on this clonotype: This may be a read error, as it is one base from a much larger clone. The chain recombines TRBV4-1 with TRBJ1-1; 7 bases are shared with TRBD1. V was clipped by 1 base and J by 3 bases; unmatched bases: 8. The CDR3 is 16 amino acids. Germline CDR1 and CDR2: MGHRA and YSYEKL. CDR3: CASSQVPGTADTEAFF. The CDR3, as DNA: TGCGCCAGCAGCCAAGTTCCCGGGACAGCGGACACTGAAGCTTTCTTT.

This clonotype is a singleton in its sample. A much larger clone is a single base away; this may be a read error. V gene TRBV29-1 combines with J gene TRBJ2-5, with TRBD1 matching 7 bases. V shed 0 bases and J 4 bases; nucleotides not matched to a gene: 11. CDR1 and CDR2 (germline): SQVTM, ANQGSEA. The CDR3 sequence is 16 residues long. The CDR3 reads CSVEEEYGTVLETQYF. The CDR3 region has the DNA TGCAGCGTTGAAGAGGAATACGGGACAGTCCTAGAGACCCAGTACTTC.